This T cell receptor (beta chain) derives from a study of PD-1 blockade in classical Hodgkin lymphoma (dated by TCRdb to 2018 to 2021). For the wider study: Nivolumab dosing was 3 mg/kg intravenously every 2 weeks, continuing until either disease progression or unacceptable toxicity. The study used CyTOF and TCR beta sequencing to define a peripheral blood immune signature of response to PD-1 blockade in classical Hodgkin lymphoma.

As for this clone: Its antigen is currently not known. One base away there is no much larger clone; base qualities are not given.

The sample's time point, from its label and the paper: cycle 1 day 1 (C1D1), immediately before nivolumab initiation. All trial patients had relapsed after autologous stem cell transplantation, with cohorts A, B and C differing in prior brentuximab vedotin exposure. The trial cohort was composed of some 57 patients with relapsed/refractory classical Hodgkin lymphoma, for whom complete response, partial response or progressive disease was recorded as best overall response. In the multi-cohort phase II CheckMate 205 trial, trial patients received single-agent nivolumab. An independent review committee assessed best overall response by applying the 2007 International Working Group response criteria. Trial PBMCs were collected just before the start of nivolumab (C1D1) and during therapy at cycle 2 day 1 and cycle 4 day 1. Peripheral blood was collected in 8 mL Vacutainer Cell Preparation Tubes, from which PBMCs were isolated by centrifugation and then cryopreserved.

Its CDR3 holds 14 amino acids, cysteine through phenylalanine. Only the CDR3 part of the read is kept: 42 bases, read in frame from the first base. As encoded in the germline V gene, CDR1 is KGHSH while CDR2 is LQKENI. The V and J ends are trimmed by 2 bases and 3 bases, leaving 8 bases between them. The Qiagen DNeasy kit was used to extract genomic DNA from unsorted PBMCs and from the negatively selected CD4+ and CD8+ fractions. TCR beta CDR3 regions were amplified by immunoSEQ multiplex PCR using primers annealing to V and J segments. A synthetic immune receptor repertoire was used to minimize amplification bias, and remaining bias was computationally removed after sequencing. The paper's processing steps were these. Repertoire diversity was quantified as the Shannon entropy index using custom Python scripts. Unsorted, CD4+ and CD8+ repertoires were analyzed separately, except in combined analyses where CD4+ and CD8+ sequences were merged in silico. A clone counted as expanded when the clone's frequency after treatment rose at least 2-fold relative to C1D1, and clones undetected at baseline were given a pseudocount of 0.5. Singleton clones were defined as clones with 0 or 1 copy at C1D1, and non-singleton clones were defined as clones with 2 or more copies. Clones expanded in unsorted samples were annotated as CD4+, CD8+ or unknown by matching protein sequences in sorted samples from the same patient. Wilcoxon tests were applied to paired samples to test diversity changes from C1D1 to C4D1. This is the immuneACCESS table as TCRdb keeps it, with only in-frame sequences that have V and J called. A part of the clones is gone; compared with another copy, unresolved V genes explain less than half, and the rest is unexplained. V and J calls and clone size are copied from that table; D and trimming were computed from the DNA. This sample is represented by 20,000 to 30,000 clones; 80% of them were singletons. Around 7% of the sample belongs to the ten largest clones.

Here is what the overall study found, with its caveats: Lower diversity was observed in patients in whom nivolumab was started less than 1 year after ASCT, and these patients were excluded from later analyses so that confounding by immune reconstitution would be avoided. The study was restricted to a single clinical trial cohort, and the causes of repertoire differences, possibly disease activity or prior therapy, were left undefined. Baseline TCR diversity was reported as lower in newly diagnosed patients than in healthy donors, and lower still in relapsed/refractory patients. By C4D1, a significant rise was seen in CD4+ TCR diversity but not in CD8+ TCR diversity (p=0.0027 vs p=0.16), and the rise was most apparent among complete responders (p=0.02). Among trial patients, those achieving complete response had baseline diversity similar to that of newly diagnosed patients, while diversity was significantly lower in partial responders and progressors.

The source material was peripheral blood mononuclear cells (PBMCs), sampled at baseline. In this chain, TRBV18 is recombined with TRBJ1-5; the D gene is perhaps TRBD1, on 5 matching bases. The TCR was taken from a human donor with classical Hodgkin lymphoma. The sequenced DNA: TGTGCCAGCTCACCAGAGGGGCCCAATCAGCCCCAGCATTTT. Its coded protein is CASSPEGPNQPQHF.